This T cell receptor beta chain originates from a study of blood T cell repertoires in COVID-19. Study-wide context: Material from acute and convalescent COVID-19 was sourced from the United States, Italy and Spain. Nucleic acid was either cDNA or gDNA, and it came from T cells, B-cell-depleted T cells, or PBMCs.

As processed by the authors: Amplification from reference gene primers served as the basis for estimated nucleated cell counts. Produced via immunoSEQ multiplex PCR; TCRdb's table is partial and in-frame only. The V and J calls and clone size come from that table; D and trimming were worked out from the DNA. This table has 85,000 to 110,000 clones, almost 90% appearing once. Trimming pared 1 base from V and 5 bases from J, leaving 12 bases between. The CDR3 covers 15 residues. Germline lookup yields CDR1 LNHDA and CDR2 SQIVND (reference sequence). The sequencing input was peripheral blood. The chain recombines TRBV19 with TRBJ1-5, with a possible D match to TRBD1 (6 bases). The receptor was derived from a human donor in a cohort sampled during active COVID-19. The CDR3 region is CASSIVRTAHQPQHF. As DNA, the CDR3 is TGTGCCAGTAGTATAGTAAGGACAGCTCATCAGCCCCAGCATTTT. Full variable domain (rest looked up from reference TRBV19 and TRBJ1-5): DGGITQSPKYLFRKEGQNVTLSCEQNLNHDAMYWYRQDPGQGLRLIYYSQIVNDFQKGDIAEGYSVSREKKESFPLTVTSAQKNPTAFYLCASSIVRTAHQPQHFGDGTRLSIL.